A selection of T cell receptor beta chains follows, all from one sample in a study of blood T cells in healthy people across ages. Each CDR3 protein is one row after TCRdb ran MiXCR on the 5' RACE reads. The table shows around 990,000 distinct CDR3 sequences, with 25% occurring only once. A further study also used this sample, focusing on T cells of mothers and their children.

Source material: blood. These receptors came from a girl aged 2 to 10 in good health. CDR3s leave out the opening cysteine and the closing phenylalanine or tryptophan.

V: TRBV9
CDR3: ASSLRSGSGYEQY

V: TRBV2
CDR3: ASGDRPSGNTIY

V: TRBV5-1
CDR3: ASSLSRDDSEAF

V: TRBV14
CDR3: ASSQWGSSLFPEAF

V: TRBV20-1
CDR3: SVLQGGGQPQH

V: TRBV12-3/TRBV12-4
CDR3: ASSLSLYGYT

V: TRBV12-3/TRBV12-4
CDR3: ASSLIGGEGNEQF

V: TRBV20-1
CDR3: SAARDRYTGELF

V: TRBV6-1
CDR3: ASSEGATYEQY

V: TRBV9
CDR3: ASSLWGTGAYEQY

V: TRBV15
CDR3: ATSSIGDEQY

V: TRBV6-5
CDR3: ASSYLRGMDTEAF

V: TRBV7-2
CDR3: ASSLSQGLHRGQY

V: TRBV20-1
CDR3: SARDRLSGYT

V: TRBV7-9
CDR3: ASSIPAGGPNEQF

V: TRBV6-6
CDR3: ASRTAGQIPYEQY

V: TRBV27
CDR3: ASRPSWDTIYEQY

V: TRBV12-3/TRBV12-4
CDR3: ASSFVGDSHTEAF

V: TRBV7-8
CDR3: ASSLERLYEQY

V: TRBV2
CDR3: ASSDPGQGGSGGELF

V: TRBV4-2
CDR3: ASSQDISTETQY

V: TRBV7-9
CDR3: ASSLEGRVSSGYT

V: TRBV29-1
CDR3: SVEAKNIQY

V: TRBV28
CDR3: ASSLFAFGPGPEQY

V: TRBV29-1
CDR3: SGTGLQETQY

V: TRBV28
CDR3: ASSLPRGGGSTDTQY

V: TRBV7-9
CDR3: ASSLATGGHQPQH

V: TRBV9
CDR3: ASSVADTGTINEQF

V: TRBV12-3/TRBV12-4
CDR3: ASGFLSLANNEQF

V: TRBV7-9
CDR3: ASGPPGQGIQPQH

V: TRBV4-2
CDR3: ASSQESSGNTIY

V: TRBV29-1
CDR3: SVMESNEQF

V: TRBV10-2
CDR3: ASSEDRGPYNEQF

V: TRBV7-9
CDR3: ASSLGGLPAFSGELF

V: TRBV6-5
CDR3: ASSSERAPNEQF

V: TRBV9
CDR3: ASSPPGRVFNEKLF

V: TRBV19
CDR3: ASSIDTGMTEAF

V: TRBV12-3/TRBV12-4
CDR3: ASSTSYEQY

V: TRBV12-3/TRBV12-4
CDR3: ASSLRGIRREKLF

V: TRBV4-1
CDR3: ASNQVGVGEQF